Sequencing of this T cell receptor beta chain was carried out in a study of T cell responses to AZD1222 COVID-19 vaccine. Clones were sequenced by immunoSEQ multiplex PCR, and TCRdb holds only the in-frame ones, with some missing. Of roughly 81,000 clones listed, 80% to 90% are singletons. The count of this clone is one. Germline V lookup: CDR1 MDHEN, CDR2 SYDVKM. CDR3 length: 17 residues. V was shortened by 7 bases and J by 10 bases, with 31 bases between the two germline ends. The source is an adult in good health. Material: peripheral blood, obtained on day 0 of AZD1222 vaccination. V gene TRBV28 combines with J gene TRBJ1-1; weak D call: TRBD1 (6 bases). CDR3: CASTNTALQGGLVSAFF. As DNA, the CDR3 is TGTGCCAGCACCAACACCGCACTACAGGGAGGGTTAGTCTCAGCTTTCTTT.